One T cell receptor (beta chain) is described in this entry. A read error may be the cause here, since a much bigger clone is one base away. There are 15 residues in the CDR3. V lost 4 bases and J lost 4, with 13 bases in between. Germline V lookup: CDR1 LNHDA, CDR2 SQIVND (reference sequence). The data were taken from a study of kidney transplant recipient with SARS-CoV-2 infection. Each CDR3 protein gets one entry after TCRdb re-called the reads with MiXCR. The table shows fewer than 250,000 distinct CDR3 sequences, with more than 25% occurring only once. V and J are TRBV19 and TRBJ2-2; D is perhaps TRBD2 (5 bases). Source: a blood sample, taken at baseline and on day 111 from a kidney transplant recipient. The sequence was collected from a male patient aged 30 to 40 who had COVID-19 and was a kidney transplant recipient. Some T cells may trace back to the graft donor. The CDR3, as DNA: TGTGCCAGTAGTACCGACGGGGTAGGCACCGGGGAGCTGTTTTTT. It yields the protein CASSTDGVGTGELFF.